This TCR beta chain was recorded in a study of ipilimumab plus nivolumab after autologous stem cell transplantation. Turning to the study itself: Myeloma cases were transplant-naive high-risk or relapsed within 3 years post first autologous transplant.

Germline CDR1 is SQVTM and CDR2 is ANQGSEA. The V and J ends lost 1 base and 4 bases, in that order; junction bases with no gene match: 3. CDR3 size: 14 residues. Measured with immunoSEQ multiplex PCR; TCRdb has only the in-frame clones, and not every one. The sample records about 47,000 clones, approximately 90% being singletons. This TCR was sampled from a male donor with multiple myeloma. Sequences were derived from PBMCs, sampled in a trial of ipilimumab plus nivolumab as post-transplant consolidation. The chain employs TRBV29-1 and TRBJ2-7; TRBD2 aligns across 11 bases. CDR3 coding DNA: TGCAGCGTTGAAGCTAGCGGGGGGACGTACGAGCAGTACTTC. This codes for CSVEASGGTYEQYF.